These 19 T cell receptor beta chains came from one sample sequenced in a study of cytomegalovirus exposure and HLA in healthy donors. Researchers ran the PCR with 60 Vbeta and 13 Jbeta primers. TCRdb's table, derived via immunoSEQ multiplex PCR, lists solely in-frame clones and lacks some. Found here are more than 140,000 clones, roughly four fifths of them singletons; the top ten hold roughly 3.1%. The specimen was PBMCs. Every receptor here comes from a young man in good health and CMV-seropositive.

J is TRBJ2-2 and V is TRBV5-5; TRBD1 matches 8 bases. CDR3 length: 16 amino acids. CDR1 and CDR2 (germline): SGHKS, YYEKEE (reference sequence). The ends lost 3 bases at V and 0 bases at J; junction bases unmatched: 4. The CDR3 reads CASSSRQGTNTGELFF. The CDR3 coding sequence is TGTGCCAGCAGCTCAAGACAGGGGACGAACACCGGGGAGCTGTTTTTT.

This sequence joins TRBV28 and TRBJ1-2, with no clear D. CDR1 and CDR2 (germline): MDHEN, SYDVKM. The V and J ends lost 2 bases and 8 bases respectively, with 9 bases between them. CDR3 length: 12 amino acids. The CDR3 coding sequence is TGTGCCAGCAGTTTAAGTCAGGCCGGCTACACCTTC. It encodes CASSLSQAGYTF.

This rearrangement joins TRBV27 to TRBJ2-3; 12 bases map to TRBD2. Germline V gene data show CDR1 as MNHEY and CDR2 as SMNVEV (reference sequence). CDR3 length: 17 residues. V shed 6 bases, J shed 1 base, and the junction held 8 bases outside the gene matches. The chain's CDR3 is CASRPGTSGWGTDTQYF. The CDR3 bases are TGTGCCAGCAGACCTGGGACTAGCGGGTGGGGCACAGATACGCAGTATTTT.

The rearrangement uses TRBV11-2 and TRBJ2-1; D call uncertain. Germline CDR1 is SGHAT and CDR2 is FQNNGV. This CDR3 contains 14 residues. Trimming pared 9 bases from V and 7 bases from J, leaving 19 bases between. CDR3 coding DNA: TGTGCCAGTTGGGCAGATAGGCGTTCGAATGAGCAGTTCTTC. Residues: CASWADRRSNEQFF.

The CDR3 loop is CAWTEGRSGNTIYF. In DNA form, the CDR3 reads TGTGCCTGGACGGAGGGGAGGTCTGGAAACACCATATATTTT. The chain employs TRBV30 and TRBJ1-3; D perhaps matches TRBD1 (5 bases). Germline-derived CDR1 and CDR2 are GTSNPN and SVGIG (reference sequence). V was trimmed by 4 bases and J by 1 base, leaving 11 bases between them. This CDR3 contains 14 residues.

This clone was seen at least ten times. Other DNA sequences in this specimen translate into the identical CDR3. V and J are TRBV27 and TRBJ1-2; 10 nucleotides align to TRBD1. This CDR3 is built from 12 residues. The V and J ends lost 6 bases and 5 bases, in that order; junction bases with no gene match: 0. Germline CDR1 MNHEY, CDR2 SMNVEV (reference sequence). CDR3: CASRGQGYGYTF. CDR3 sequence (DNA): TGTGCCAGCAGGGGACAGGGGTATGGCTACACCTTC.

The rearrangement joins TRBV10-2 to TRBJ2-5, with 8 bases that match TRBD1. The assigned J gene may be wrong: the sequence end matches TRBJ2-7 better. The CDR3 is 13 amino acids. CDR1 is WSHSY, CDR2 SAAADI, per germline. The CDR3 loop is CASSRGQGGEQYF. Written as DNA, the CDR3 is TGCGCCAGCAGTAGAGGACAGGGTGGCGAGCAGTACTTC.

The rearrangement links TRBV5-1 to TRBJ2-1, with D possibly being TRBD1 (6 bases). V was pared by 6 bases and J by 1 base, with 11 bases between. This CDR3 contains 14 residues. Germline values: CDR1 SGHRS, CDR2 YFSETQ. The DNA of the CDR3 is TGCGCCAGCACCAGGACAGAATCCTACAATGAGCAGTTCTTC. It is translated as CASTRTESYNEQFF.

The rearrangement links TRBV10-3 to TRBJ2-1, with TRBD2 as a possible D gene (6 bases). The CDR3 covers 16 residues. The germline V gene has CDR1 ENHRY and CDR2 SYGVKD. V lost 0 bases, J lost 2 bases, and 11 bases lay in between. The CDR3 reads CAISESTLAPYNEQFF. In DNA form, the CDR3 reads TGTGCCATCAGTGAGTCGACTCTAGCGCCCTACAATGAGCAGTTCTTC.

This chain links TRBV7-2 with TRBJ2-1, with a tentative D call TRBD1 (6 bases). This CDR3 is 13 amino acids long. Germline values: CDR1 SGHTA, CDR2 FQGNSA. Trimming stripped 2 bases from V and 6 bases from J, with 8 bases between. The CDR3 DNA sequence: TGTGCCAGCAGCTTATACAGGGCCAATGAGCAGTTCTTC. Translating gives CASSLYRANEQFF.

The rearrangement uses TRBV5-1 and TRBJ2-5; the match to TRBD2 covers 8 bases. The junction had 3 bases not matched to a gene; V was cut back by 2 bases and J by 3 bases. This CDR3 has 14 amino acids. Germline values: CDR1 SGHRS, CDR2 YFSETQ. CDR3: CASSFLTSEETQYF. The CDR3 DNA sequence: TGCGCCAGCAGCTTTTTGACTAGCGAAGAGACCCAGTACTTC.

The rearrangement joins TRBV7-9 to TRBJ1-2, with 7 bases lining up with TRBD1. J was trimmed by 2 bases and V by 4 bases; bases with no gene match: 10. There are 16 residues in the CDR3. Germline-derived CDR1 and CDR2 are SEHNR and FQNEAQ (reference sequence). The CDR3 DNA is TGTGCCAGCAGCTCGCGATTTGGACAGGTCAACTATGGCTACACCTTC. Translated, it gives CASSSRFGQVNYGYTF.

The chain joins TRBV9 to TRBJ2-4; a weak D match, TRBD1 (5 bases). Per germline, CDR1 SGDLS and CDR2 YYNGEE. This CDR3 comprises 13 residues. The V end was cut by 3 bases, the J end by 4 bases, with 8 bases between. The CDR3 here is CASSDDSKNIQYF. The CDR3 DNA is TGTGCCAGCAGCGACGACAGTAAAAACATTCAGTACTTC. Using reference TRBV9 and TRBJ2-4 for the parts outside the CDR3, the full variable domain is DSGVTQTPKHLITATGQRVTLRCSPRSGDLSVYWYQQSLDQGLQFLIQYYNGEERAKGNILERFSAQQFPDLHSELNLSSLELGDSALYFCASSDDSKNIQYFGAGTRLSVL.

This clone was seen just once. J is TRBJ2-2 and V is TRBV28; 11 bases map to TRBD2. This CDR3 region has 13 residues. The germline CDR1 and CDR2 sequences are MDHEN and SYDVKM. CDR3 region: CASTSGSGGELFF. CDR3 nucleotides: TGTGCTTCTACTAGCGGGAGTGGCGGGGAGCTGTTTTTT.

The rearrangement uses TRBV27 and TRBJ2-3; TRBD2 is a possible D gene (6 bases). The CDR3 contains 19 residues. Per germline, CDR1 MNHEY and CDR2 SMNVEV (reference sequence). V shed 6 bases and J shed 1 base, with 26 bases lying between them. CDR3 DNA sequence: TGTGCCAGCAGCCTAAGAGTCGTGGAGGAGGAGGGCGGCACAGATACGCAGTATTTT. Translated: CASSLRVVEEEGGTDTQYF.

The chain uses TRBV6-5 and TRBJ2-7, with 7 nucleotides matching TRBD2. Trimming removed 2 bases from V and 4 bases from J; junction bases left unmatched: 5. This CDR3 has 14 amino acids. Per germline, CDR1 MNHEY and CDR2 SVGAGI. The CDR3 reads CASSYGRAEYEQYF. DNA of the CDR3: TGTGCCAGCAGTTACGGGAGGGCAGAATACGAGCAGTACTTC.

The J gene is TRBJ1-5, the V gene TRBV7-9, with a tentative D call TRBD1 (6 bases). CDR1 is SEHNR and CDR2 is FQNEAQ in the germline V gene (reference sequence). V lost 6 bases and J lost 1, with 10 bases in between. CDR3 length: 14 residues. The CDR3 here is CASSHQGSNQPQHF. In DNA, the CDR3 is TGTGCCAGCAGTCATCAGGGGAGCAATCAGCCCCAGCATTTT.

V usage is TRBV9 and J usage is TRBJ2-3; the match to TRBD2 covers 8 bases. Germline trimming cut 4 bases from V and 1 base from J; bases unmatched to any gene: 5. This CDR3 has 15 residues. Germline loops: CDR1 SGDLS, CDR2 YYNGEE. The CDR3 is CASSPSGRGTDTQYF. In DNA, the CDR3 is TGTGCCAGCAGCCCCAGCGGGAGAGGCACAGATACGCAGTATTTT.

In the case of this clone: The junction departs from the called germline gene at one end, perhaps through a read error. The chain joins TRBV6-1 to TRBJ1-2; 8 nucleotides agree with TRBD1. The CDR3 length is 17 residues. CDR1 is MNHNS and CDR2 is SASEGT in the germline V gene. CDR3 bases: TGTGCCAGCAGTCAAGCTTTGCAGGGGGCCTTAATGTATGGCTACACCTTC. This translates into CASSQALQGALMYGYTF.